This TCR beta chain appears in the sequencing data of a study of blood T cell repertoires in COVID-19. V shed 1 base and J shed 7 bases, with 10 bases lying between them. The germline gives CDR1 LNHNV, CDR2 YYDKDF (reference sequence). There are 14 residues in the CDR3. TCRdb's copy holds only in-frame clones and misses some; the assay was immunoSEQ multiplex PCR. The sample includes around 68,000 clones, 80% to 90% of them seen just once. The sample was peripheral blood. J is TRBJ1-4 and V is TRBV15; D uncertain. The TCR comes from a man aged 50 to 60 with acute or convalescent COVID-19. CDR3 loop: CATSRGRGGEKLFF. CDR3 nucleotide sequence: TGTGCCACCAGCAGAGGTCGGGGTGGTGAAAAACTGTTTTTT.